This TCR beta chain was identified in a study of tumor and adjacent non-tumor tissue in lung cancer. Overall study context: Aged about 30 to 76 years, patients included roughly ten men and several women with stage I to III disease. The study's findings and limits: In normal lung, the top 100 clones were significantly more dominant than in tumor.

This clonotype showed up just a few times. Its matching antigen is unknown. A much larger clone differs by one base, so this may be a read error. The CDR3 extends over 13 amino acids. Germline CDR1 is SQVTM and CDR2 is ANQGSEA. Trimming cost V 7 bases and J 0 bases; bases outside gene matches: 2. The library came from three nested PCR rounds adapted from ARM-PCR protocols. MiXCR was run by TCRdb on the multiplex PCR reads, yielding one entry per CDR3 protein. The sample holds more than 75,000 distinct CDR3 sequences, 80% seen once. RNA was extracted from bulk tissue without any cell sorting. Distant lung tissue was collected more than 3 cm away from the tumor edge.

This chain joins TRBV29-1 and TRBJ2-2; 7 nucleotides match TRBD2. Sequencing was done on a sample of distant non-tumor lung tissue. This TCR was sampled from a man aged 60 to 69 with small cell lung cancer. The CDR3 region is CSAAGANTGELFF. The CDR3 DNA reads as TGCAGCGCTGCGGGAGCGAACACCGGGGAGCTGTTTTTT.